This T cell receptor (beta chain) stems from a study of blood T cell repertoires in COVID-19. Overall study: In each case, the material was cDNA or gDNA derived from T cells, B-cell-depleted T cells, or PBMCs.

The V end was cut by 3 bases, the J end by 7 bases, with 16 bases between. Germline V gene sequence: CDR1 SGHNT, CDR2 YYREEE (reference sequence). The CDR3 has 15 residues. In the study's own analysis: Amplification of reference gene primers was used by the study to estimate nucleated cell counts. The method was immunoSEQ multiplex PCR; TCRdb's version includes in-frame clones alone and lacks a portion of them. From that table come the V and J calls and clone size; the DNA was used to work out D and trimming. This sample yields about 270,000 clones, of which 86% are seen a single time; about 6% belongs to the top ten. Enrolment of Seattle patients took place during active infection, and they were followed longitudinally.

This receptor was taken from a woman older than 75 with COVID-19, enrolled during active disease. Sample: peripheral blood. This chain joins TRBV5-4 and TRBJ1-4, with D possibly being TRBD1 (6 bases). CDR3 nucleotide sequence: TGTGCCAGCAGCTCTACAGGGAGTGGAGTTGAAAAACTGTTTTTT. Residues: CASSSTGSGVEKLFF.